This TCR beta chain was observed in a study of somatic mutations in cytotoxic T cells in rheumatoid arthritis. About the study: Nearly 100% purity was obtained when some V beta antibody-stained T-cell populations were flow-sorted; these included V beta1+ cells sequenced for TCRB.

Sequencing used immunoSEQ multiplex PCR; TCRdb keeps in-frame clones, though not all of them. The sample holds roughly 16,000 clones; roughly 80% are singletons and the top ten take 12%. Between the trimmed V and J ends, which lost 7 bases and 6 bases, there was a span of 18 bases. Germline V gene data show CDR1 as MDHEN and CDR2 as SYDVKM. This CDR3 is 14 amino acids long. This sequence joins TRBV28 and TRBJ1-1; D is undetermined. The source of this sequence is an adult with rheumatoid arthritis. The sample taken for sequencing was CD8+ T cells sorted from blood. The CDR3 reads CASTSSRDFAEAFF. As DNA, the CDR3 is TGTGCCAGCACCTCATCACGGGATTTCGCTGAAGCTTTCTTT.